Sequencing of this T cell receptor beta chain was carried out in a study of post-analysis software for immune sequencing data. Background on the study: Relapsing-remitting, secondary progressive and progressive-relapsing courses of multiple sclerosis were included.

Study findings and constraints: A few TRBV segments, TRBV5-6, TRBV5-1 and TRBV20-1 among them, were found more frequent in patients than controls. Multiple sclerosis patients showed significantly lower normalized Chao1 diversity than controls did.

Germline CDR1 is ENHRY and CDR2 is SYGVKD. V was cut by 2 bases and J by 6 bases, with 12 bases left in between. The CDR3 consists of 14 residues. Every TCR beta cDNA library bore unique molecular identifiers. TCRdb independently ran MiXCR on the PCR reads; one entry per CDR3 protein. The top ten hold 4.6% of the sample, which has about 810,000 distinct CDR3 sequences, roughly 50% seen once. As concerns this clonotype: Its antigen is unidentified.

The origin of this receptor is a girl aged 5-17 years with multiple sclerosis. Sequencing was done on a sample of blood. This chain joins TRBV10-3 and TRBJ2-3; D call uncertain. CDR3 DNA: TGTGCCATCAGTGAGCCGCGGCAGAAGGATACGCAGTATTTT. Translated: CAISEPRQKDTQYF.